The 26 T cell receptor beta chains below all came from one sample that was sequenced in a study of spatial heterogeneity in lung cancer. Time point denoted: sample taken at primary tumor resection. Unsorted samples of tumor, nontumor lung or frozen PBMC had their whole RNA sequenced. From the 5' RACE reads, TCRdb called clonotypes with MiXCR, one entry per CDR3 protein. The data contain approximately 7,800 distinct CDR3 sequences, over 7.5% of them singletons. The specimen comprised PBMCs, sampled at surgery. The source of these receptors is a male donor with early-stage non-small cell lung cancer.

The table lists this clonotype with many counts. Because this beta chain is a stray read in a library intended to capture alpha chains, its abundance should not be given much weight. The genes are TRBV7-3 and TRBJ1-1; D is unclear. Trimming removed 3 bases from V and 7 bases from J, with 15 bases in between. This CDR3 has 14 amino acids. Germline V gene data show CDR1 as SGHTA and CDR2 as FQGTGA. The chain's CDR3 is CASSLDALSFEAFF. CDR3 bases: TGTGCCAGCAGCTTGGACGCCTTGAGTTTTGAAGCTTTCTTT.

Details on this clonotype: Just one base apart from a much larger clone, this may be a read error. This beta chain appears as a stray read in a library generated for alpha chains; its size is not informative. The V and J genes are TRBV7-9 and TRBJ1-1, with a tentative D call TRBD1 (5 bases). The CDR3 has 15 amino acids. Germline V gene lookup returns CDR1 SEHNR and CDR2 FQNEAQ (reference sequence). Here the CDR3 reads CASSLELGRGTEACF. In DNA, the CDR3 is TGTGCCAGCAGCTTAGAACTTGGACGGGGCACTGAAGCTTGCTTT.

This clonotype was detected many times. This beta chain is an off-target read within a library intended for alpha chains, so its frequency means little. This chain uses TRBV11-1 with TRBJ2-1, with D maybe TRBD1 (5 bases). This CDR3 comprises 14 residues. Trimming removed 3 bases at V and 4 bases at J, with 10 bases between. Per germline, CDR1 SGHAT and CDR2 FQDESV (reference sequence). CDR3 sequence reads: CASSLTDSYNEQFF. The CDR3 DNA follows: TGTGCCAGCAGCTTGACAGATTCATACAATGAGCAGTTCTTC.

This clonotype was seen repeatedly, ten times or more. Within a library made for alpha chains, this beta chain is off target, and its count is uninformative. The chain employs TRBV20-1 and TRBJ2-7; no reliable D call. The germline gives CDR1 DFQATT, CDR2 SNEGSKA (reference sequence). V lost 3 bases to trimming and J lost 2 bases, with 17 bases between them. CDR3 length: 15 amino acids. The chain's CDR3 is CSASGPGLYTYEQYF. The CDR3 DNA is TGCAGTGCTAGCGGTCCAGGTCTCTACACCTACGAGCAGTACTTC.

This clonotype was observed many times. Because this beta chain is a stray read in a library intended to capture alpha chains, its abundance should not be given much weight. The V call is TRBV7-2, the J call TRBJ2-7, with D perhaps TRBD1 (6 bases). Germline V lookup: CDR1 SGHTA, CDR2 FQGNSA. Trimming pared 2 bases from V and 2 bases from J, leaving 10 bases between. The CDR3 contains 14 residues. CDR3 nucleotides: TGTGCCAGCAGCTTAAAGACAGGCACCTACGAGCAGTACTTC. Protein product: CASSLKTGTYEQYF.

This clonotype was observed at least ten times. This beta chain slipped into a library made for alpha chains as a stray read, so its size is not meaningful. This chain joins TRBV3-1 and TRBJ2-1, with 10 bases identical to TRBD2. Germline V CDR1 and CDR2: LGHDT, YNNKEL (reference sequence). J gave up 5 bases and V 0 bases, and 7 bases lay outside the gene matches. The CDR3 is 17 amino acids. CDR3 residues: CASSQEAGSGRDNEQFF. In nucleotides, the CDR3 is TGTGCCAGCAGCCAAGAGGCGGGAAGCGGGAGGGACAATGAGCAGTTCTTC.

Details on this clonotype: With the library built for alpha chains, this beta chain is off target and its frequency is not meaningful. The CDR3 reads CASSLPQERFTDTQYF. CDR3 in DNA: TGTGCCAGCTCACTCCCCCAGGAGAGATTCACAGATACGCAGTATTTT. V usage is TRBV18 and J usage is TRBJ2-3; D not certain. Germline loops: CDR1 KGHSH, CDR2 LQKENI. The CDR3 totals 16 residues. V was shortened by 4 bases and J by 2 bases, with 16 bases between the two germline ends. Supplemented by reference TRBV18 and TRBJ2-3, the full variable domain reads NAGVMQNPRHLVRRRGQEARLRCSPMKGHSHVYWYRQLPEEGLKFMVYLQKENIIDESGMPKERFSAEFPKEGPSILRIQQVVRGDSAAYFCASSLPQERFTDTQYFGPGTRLTVL.

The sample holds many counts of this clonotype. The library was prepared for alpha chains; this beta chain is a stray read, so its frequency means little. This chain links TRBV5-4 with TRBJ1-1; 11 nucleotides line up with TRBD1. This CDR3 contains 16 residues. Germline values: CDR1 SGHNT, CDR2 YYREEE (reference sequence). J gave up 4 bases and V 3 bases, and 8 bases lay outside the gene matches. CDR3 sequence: CASSWGTGGSGTEAFF. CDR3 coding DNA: TGTGCCAGCAGCTGGGGGACAGGGGGATCCGGCACTGAAGCTTTCTTT.

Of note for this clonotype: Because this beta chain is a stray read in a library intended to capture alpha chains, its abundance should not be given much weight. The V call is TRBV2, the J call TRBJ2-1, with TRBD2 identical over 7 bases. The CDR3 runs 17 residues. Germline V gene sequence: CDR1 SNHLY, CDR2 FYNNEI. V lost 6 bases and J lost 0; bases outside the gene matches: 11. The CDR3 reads CASRGLAEMSSYNEQFF. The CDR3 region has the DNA TGTGCCAGCAGAGGGCTAGCGGAGATGAGCTCCTACAATGAGCAGTTCTTC.

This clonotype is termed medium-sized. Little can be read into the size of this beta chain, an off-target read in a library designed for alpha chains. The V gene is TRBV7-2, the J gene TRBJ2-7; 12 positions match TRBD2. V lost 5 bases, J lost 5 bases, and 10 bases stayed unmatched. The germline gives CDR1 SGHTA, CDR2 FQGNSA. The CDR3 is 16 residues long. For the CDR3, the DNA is TGTGCCAGCAGCCACCGGGCTCGACTAGCGGGAGACGAGCAGTACTTC. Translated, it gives CASSHRARLAGDEQYF.

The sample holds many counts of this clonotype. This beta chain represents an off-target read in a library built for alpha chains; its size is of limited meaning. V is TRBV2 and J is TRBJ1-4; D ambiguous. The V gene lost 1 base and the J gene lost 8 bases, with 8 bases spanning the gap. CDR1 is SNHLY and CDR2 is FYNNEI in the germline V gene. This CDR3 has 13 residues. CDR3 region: CASSEVQAEKLFF. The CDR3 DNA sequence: TGTGCCAGCAGTGAAGTTCAAGCCGAAAAACTGTTTTTT.

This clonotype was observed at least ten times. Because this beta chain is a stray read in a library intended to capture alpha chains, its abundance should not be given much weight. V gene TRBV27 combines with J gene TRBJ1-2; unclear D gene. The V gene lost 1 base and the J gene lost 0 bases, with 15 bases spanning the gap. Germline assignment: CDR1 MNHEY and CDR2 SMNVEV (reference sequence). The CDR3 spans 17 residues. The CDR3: CASSLLHPGLTNYGYTF. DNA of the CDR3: TGTGCCAGCAGTTTATTACACCCGGGTCTTACTAACTATGGCTACACCTTC.

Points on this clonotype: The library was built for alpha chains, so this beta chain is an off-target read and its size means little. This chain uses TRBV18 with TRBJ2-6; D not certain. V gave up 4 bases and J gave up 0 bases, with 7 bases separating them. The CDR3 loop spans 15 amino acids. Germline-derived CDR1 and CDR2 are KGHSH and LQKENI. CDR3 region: CASSREISGANVLTF. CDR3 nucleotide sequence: TGTGCCAGCTCACGCGAAATCTCTGGGGCCAACGTCCTGACTTTC.

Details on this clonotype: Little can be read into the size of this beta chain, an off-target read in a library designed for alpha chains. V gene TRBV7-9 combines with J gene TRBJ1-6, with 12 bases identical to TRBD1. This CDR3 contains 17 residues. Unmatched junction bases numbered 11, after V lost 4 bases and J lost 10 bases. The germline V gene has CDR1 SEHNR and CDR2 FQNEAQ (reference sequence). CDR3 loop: CASSSHEGQGAGSPLHF. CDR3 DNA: TGTGCCAGCAGCTCTCATGAGGGACAGGGGGCTGGATCACCCCTCCACTTT.

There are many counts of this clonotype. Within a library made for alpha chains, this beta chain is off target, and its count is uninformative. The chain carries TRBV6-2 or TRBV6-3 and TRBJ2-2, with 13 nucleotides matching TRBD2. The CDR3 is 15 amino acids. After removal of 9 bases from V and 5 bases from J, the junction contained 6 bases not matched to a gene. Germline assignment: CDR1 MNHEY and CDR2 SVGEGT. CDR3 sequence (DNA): TGTGCCAGTAGGACTAGCGGGAGACTTACCGGGGAGCTGTTTTTT. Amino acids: CASRTSGRLTGELFF.

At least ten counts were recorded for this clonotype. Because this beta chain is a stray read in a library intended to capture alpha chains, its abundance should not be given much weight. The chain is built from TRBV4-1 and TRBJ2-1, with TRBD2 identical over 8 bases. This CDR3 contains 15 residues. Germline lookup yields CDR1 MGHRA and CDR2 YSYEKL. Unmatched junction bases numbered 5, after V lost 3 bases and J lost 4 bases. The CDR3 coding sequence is TGCGCCAGCAGCCAGGTTAGCGGGGAGTACAATGAGCAGTTCTTC. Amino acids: CASSQVSGEYNEQFF.

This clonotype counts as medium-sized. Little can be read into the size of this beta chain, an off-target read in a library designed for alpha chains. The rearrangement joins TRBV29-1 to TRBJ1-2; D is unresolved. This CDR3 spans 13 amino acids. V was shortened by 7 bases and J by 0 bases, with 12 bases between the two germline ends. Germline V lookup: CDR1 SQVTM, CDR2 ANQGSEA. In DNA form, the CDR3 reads TGCAGCGCCTCAGCTAGCTCTAACTATGGCTACACCTTC. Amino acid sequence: CSASASSNYGYTF.

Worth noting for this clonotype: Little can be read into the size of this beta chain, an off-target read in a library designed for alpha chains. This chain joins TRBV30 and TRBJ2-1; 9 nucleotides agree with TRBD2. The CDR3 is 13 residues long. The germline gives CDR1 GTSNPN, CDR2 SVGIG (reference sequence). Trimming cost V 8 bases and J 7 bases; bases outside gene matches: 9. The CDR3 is CAGVSGSRNEQFF. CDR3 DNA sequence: TGTGCCGGGGTTAGCGGGAGTCGGAATGAGCAGTTCTTC.

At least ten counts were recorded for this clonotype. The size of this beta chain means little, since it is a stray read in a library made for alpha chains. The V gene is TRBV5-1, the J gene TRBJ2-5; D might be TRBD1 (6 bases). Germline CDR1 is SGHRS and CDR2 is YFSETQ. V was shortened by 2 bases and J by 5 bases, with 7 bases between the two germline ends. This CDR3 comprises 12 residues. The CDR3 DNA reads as TGCGCCAGCAGCTTCACAGGGGAGACCCAGTACTTC. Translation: CASSFTGETQYF.

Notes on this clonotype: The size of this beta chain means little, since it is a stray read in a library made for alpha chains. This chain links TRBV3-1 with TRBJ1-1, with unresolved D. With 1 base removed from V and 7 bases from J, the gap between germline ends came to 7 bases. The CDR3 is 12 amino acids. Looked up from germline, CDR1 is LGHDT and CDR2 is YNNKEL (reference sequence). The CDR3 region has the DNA TGTGCCAGCAGCCAAGGAATTGTTGAAGCTTTCTTT. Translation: CASSQGIVEAFF. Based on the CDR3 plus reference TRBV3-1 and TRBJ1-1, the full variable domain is DTAVSQTPKYLVTQMGNDKSIKCEQNLGHDTMYWYKQDSKKFLKIMFSYNNKELIINETVPNRFSPKSPDKAHLNLHINSLELGDSAVYFCASSQGIVEAFFGQGTRLTVV.

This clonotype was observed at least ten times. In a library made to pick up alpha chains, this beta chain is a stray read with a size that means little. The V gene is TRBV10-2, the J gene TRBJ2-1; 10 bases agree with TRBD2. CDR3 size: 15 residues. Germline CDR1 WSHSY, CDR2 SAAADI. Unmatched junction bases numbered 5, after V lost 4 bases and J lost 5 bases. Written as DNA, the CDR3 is TGCGCCAGCAGTGTTCGGCTAGCGGGAGACAATGAGCAGTTCTTC. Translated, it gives CASSVRLAGDNEQFF.

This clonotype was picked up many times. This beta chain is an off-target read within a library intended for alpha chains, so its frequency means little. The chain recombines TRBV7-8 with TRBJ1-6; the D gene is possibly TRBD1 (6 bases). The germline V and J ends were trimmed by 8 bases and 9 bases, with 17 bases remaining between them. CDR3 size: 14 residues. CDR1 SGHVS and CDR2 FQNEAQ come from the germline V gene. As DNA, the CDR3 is TGTGCCAGCGGGGCGGCAGGGGAGGGTTCACCCCTCCACTTT. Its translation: CASGAAGEGSPLHF.

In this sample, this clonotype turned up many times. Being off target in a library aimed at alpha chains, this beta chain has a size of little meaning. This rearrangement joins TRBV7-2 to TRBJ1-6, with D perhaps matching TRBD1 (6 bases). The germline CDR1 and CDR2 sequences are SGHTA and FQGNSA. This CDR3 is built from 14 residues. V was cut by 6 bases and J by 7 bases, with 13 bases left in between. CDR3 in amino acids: CASRPAGQNSPLHF. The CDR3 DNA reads TGTGCCAGCAGACCAGCGGGACAAAATTCACCCCTCCACTTT. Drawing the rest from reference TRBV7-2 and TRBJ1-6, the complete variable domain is GAGVSQSPSNKVTEKGKDVELRCDPISGHTALYWYRQSLGQGLEFLIYFQGNSAPDKSGLPSDRFSAERTGGSVSTLTIQRTQQEDSAVYLCASRPAGQNSPLHFGNGTRLTVT.

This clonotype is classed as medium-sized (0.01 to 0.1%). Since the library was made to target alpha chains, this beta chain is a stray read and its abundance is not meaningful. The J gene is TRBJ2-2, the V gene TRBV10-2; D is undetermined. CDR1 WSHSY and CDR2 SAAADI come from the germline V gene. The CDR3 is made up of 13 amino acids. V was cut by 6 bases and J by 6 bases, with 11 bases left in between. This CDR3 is CASRDGSAGELFF. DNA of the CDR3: TGCGCCAGCAGGGACGGATCCGCCGGGGAGCTGTTTTTT.

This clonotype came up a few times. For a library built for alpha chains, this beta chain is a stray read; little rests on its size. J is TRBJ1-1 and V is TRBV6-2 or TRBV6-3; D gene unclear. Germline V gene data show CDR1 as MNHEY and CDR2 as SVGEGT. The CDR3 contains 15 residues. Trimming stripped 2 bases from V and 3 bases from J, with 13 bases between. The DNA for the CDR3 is TGTGCCAGCAGTTACGGCACGGTTGGTCACACTGAAGCTTTCTTT. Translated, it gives CASSYGTVGHTEAFF.

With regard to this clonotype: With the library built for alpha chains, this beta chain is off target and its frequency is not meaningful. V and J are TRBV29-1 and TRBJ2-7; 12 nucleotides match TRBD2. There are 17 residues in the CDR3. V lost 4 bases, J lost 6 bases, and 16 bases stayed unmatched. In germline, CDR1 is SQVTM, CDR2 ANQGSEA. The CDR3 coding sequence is TGCAGCGTTGGAGAGACTAGCGGGAGTCAAGGTTCGGGCGAGCAGTACTTC. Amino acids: CSVGETSGSQGSGEQYF.